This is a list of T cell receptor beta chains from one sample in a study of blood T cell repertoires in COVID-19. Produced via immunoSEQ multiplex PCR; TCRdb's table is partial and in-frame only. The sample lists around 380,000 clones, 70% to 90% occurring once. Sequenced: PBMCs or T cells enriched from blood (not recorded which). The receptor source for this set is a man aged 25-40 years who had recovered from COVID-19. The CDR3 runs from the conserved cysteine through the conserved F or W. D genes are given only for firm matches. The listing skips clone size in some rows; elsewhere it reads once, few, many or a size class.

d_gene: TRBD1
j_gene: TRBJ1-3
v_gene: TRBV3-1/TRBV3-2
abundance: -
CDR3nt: TGTGCCAGCAGCTGGACAGGGGGCAGTGGAAACACCATATATTTT
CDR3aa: CASSWTGGSGNTIYF

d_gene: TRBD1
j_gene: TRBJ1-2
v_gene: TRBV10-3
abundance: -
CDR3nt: TGTGCCATCAGTGAGCGCGGCAGGGGGCATAACTATGGCTACACCTTC
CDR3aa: CAISERGRGHNYGYTF

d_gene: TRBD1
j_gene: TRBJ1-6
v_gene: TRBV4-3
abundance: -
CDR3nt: TGCGCCAGCAGCCAAACTCCGGGACAGGGATATTCACCCCTCCACTTT
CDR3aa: CASSQTPGQGYSPLHF

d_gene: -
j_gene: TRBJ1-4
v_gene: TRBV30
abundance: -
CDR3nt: TGTGCCTGGAGTGACCCATACCGGGACAAGCATGAAAAACTGTTTTTT
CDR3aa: CAWSDPYRDKHEKLFF

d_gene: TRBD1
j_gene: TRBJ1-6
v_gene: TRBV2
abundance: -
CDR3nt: TGTGCCAGCAGTGAAAGGGCGGGACAGGGTGGTTCACCCCTCCACTTT
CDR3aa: CASSERAGQGGSPLHF

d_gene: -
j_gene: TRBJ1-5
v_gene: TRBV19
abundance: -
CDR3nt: TGTGCCAGTAGTATCCAGGATCTTAGCAATCAGCCCCAGCATTTT
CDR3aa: CASSIQDLSNQPQHF

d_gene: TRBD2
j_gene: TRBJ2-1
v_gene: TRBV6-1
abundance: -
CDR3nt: TGTGCCAGCAGTGACCCACAGGGCGGCGGGGGGGCCTACAATGAGCAGTTCTTC
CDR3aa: CASSDPQGGGGAYNEQFF

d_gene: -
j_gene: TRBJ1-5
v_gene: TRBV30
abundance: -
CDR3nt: TGTGCCTGGGGCGGAGGGGGCAATCAGCCCCAGCATTTT
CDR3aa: CAWGGGGNQPQHF

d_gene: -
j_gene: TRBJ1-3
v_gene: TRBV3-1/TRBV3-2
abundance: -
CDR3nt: TGTGCCAGTCACGGGGTAGAGAGAAACACCATATATTTT
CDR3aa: CASHGVERNTIYF

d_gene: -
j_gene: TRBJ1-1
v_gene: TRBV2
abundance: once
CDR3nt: TGTGCCACCAGCAGGGTCGACACTGAAGCTTTCTTT
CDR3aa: CATSRVDTEAFF

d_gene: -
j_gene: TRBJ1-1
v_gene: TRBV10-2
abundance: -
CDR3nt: TGCGCCAGCAGTAGGGGTGTGGACACTGAAGCTTTCTTT
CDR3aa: CASSRGVDTEAFF

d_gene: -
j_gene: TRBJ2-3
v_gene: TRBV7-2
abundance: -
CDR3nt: TGTGCCAGCAGCTCCGGACAGAGCACAGATACGCAGTATTTT
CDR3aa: CASSSGQSTDTQYF

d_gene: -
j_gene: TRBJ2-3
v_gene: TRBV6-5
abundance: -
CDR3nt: TGTGCCAGCCGGGCGGGGAGCACAGATACGCAGTATTTT
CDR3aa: CASRAGSTDTQYF

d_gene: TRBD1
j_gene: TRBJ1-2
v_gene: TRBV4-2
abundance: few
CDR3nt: TGTGCCAGCAGCCAAACAACAGGGGGCGGCTACACCTTC
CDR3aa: CASSQTTGGGYTF

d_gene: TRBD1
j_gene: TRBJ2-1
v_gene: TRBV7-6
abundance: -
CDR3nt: TGTGCCAGCAGCCCCGGGACAGAGAACTACAATGAGCAGTTCTTC
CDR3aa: CASSPGTENYNEQFF

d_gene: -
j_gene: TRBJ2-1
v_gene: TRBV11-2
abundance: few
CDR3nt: TGTGCCAGCAGCTTACCTGGAGGAGAGCAGTTCTTC
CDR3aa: CASSLPGGEQFF

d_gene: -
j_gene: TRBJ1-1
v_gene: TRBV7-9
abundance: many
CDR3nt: TGTGCCAGCAGCTTAGCACAGGAGACTGAAGCTTTCTTT
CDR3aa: CASSLAQETEAFF

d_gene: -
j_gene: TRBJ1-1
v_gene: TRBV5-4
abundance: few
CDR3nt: TGTGCCAGCAGCTTGGAGGCAGGGGTTCCTGAAGCTTTCTTT
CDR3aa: CASSLEAGVPEAFF

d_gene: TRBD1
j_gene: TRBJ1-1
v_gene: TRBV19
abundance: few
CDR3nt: TGTGCCAGTAGTATGGGGGACAGGGTGAGGTCTGAAGCTTTCTTT
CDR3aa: CASSMGDRVRSEAFF

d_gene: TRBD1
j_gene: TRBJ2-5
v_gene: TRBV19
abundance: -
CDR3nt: TGTGCCAGTAGTAACAGGGGGCGCGAAGAGACCCAGTACTTC
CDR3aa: CASSNRGREETQYF

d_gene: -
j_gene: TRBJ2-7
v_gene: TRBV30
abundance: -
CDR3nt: TGTGCCTGGAGTCGTCAGATCTACGAGCAGTACTTC
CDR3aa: CAWSRQIYEQYF

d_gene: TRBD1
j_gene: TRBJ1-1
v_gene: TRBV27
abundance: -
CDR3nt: TGTGCCAGCAGCCGGGACAGGGGGAACACTGAAGCTTTCTTT
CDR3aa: CASSRDRGNTEAFF

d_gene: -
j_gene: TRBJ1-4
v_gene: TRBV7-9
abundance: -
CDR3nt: TGTGCCAGCAGCCTAGAGACAGGACTCGGTGAAAAACTGTTTTTT
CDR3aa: CASSLETGLGEKLFF

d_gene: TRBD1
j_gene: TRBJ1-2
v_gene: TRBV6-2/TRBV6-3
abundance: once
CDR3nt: TGTGCCAGCGGCCAGAACAGGGGTGATGGCTACACCTTC
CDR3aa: CASGQNRGDGYTF

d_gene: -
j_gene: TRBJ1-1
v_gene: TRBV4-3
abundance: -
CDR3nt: TGCGCCAGCAGCCAAGGGAGGTTCGCTGAAGCTTTCTTT
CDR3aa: CASSQGRFAEAFF

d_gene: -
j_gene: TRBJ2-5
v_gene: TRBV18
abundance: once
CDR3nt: TGTGCCAGCTCACCACCGGCCCGGCGGGAGACCCAGTACTTC
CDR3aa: CASSPPARRETQYF

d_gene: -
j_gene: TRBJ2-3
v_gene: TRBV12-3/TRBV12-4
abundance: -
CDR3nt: TGTGCCAGCAGTCTTCTCTATGGGCAGTATTTT
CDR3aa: CASSLLYGQYF

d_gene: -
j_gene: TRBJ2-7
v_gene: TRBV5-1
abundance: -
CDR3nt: TGCGCCAGCAGCTTGCAGGGGATGGGGTACGAGCAGTACTTC
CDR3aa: CASSLQGMGYEQYF

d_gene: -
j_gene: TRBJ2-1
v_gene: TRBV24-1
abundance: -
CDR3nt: TGTGCCACGCGCTCCTCCTACAATGAGCAGTTCTTC
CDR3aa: CATRSSYNEQFF

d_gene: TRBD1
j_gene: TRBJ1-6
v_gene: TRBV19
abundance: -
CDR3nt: TGTGCCAGTAGTATATATGGGACAGGGGCTTCACCCCTCCACTTT
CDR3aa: CASSIYGTGASPLHF

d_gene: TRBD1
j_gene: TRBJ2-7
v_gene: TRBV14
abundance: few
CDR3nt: TGTGCCAGCAGCCAACCGGGACAGGTTTCGGACGAGCAGTACTTC
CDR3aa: CASSQPGQVSDEQYF

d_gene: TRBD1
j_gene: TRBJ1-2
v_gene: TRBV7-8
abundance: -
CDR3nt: TGTGCCAGCAGCTCTTGGACAGGGTCCCAAGACTATGGCTACACCTTC
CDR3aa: CASSSWTGSQDYGYTF

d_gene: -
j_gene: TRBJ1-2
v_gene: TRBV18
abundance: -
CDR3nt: TGTGCCAGCTCACCAGACAAAAACTATGGCTACACCTTC
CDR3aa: CASSPDKNYGYTF

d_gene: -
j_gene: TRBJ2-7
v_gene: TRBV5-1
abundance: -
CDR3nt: TGCGCCAGCAGCCAACTACAGGGCCCCTACGAGCAGTACTTC
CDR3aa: CASSQLQGPYEQYF

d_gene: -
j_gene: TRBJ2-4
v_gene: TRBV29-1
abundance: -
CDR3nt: TGCAGCGTTGATTACCTGACGGGAAACATTCAGTACTTC
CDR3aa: CSVDYLTGNIQYF